The 29 T cell receptor beta chains below were found in one sample sequenced in a study of cytomegalovirus exposure and HLA in healthy donors. Primers included in the PCR were 60 Vbeta and 13 Jbeta primers. Sequencing used immunoSEQ multiplex PCR; TCRdb keeps in-frame clones, though not all of them. The table lists around 19,000 clones, more than 80% of them singletons. Sequenced material: PBMCs. Source of these receptors: a human donor in good health.

This clone was seen just once. The rearrangement joins TRBV14 to TRBJ1-2; the match to TRBD1 covers 8 bases. This CDR3 comprises 13 residues. In germline, CDR1 is SGHDN, CDR2 FVKESK. J gave up 4 bases and V 4 bases, and 2 bases lay outside the gene matches. The CDR3 sequence: CASSPGQGYGYTF. CDR3 nucleotides: TGTGCCAGCAGCCCCGGACAGGGCTATGGCTACACCTTC.

This chain joins TRBV5-1 and TRBJ2-7; 9 nucleotides align to TRBD1. The length of the CDR3 is 15 residues. Trimming took 3 bases from V and 2 from J; bases not matched to a gene: 6. Germline CDR1 SGHRS, CDR2 YFSETQ. This CDR3 reads CASSSPGQGTYEQYF. The CDR3 bases are TGCGCCAGCAGCTCCCCGGGACAGGGAACCTACGAGCAGTACTTC.

This rearrangement joins TRBV10-2 to TRBJ1-2, with 8 nucleotides matching TRBD1. Germline V lookup: CDR1 WSHSY, CDR2 SAAADI. The J segment lost 6 bases and the V segment lost 2 bases, leaving 8 bases of the junction unmatched. This CDR3 contains 15 residues. The CDR3 loop reads CASSEGSRTGNGYTF. The CDR3 DNA sequence: TGCGCCAGCAGTGAGGGGTCCCGGACAGGGAATGGCTACACCTTC.

The rearrangement uses TRBV7-2 and TRBJ2-4; 8 nucleotides align to TRBD1. This CDR3 is 15 amino acids long. The junction had 6 bases not matched to a gene; V was cut back by 5 bases and J by 3 bases. Germline CDR1 is SGHTA and CDR2 is FQGNSA. CDR3 nucleotide sequence: TGTGCCAGCAGCACAGGGGGAGGAGTCAAAAACATTCAGTACTTC. Amino acids: CASSTGGGVKNIQYF.

The chain uses TRBV7-9 and TRBJ1-4; TRBD1 matches 7 bases. CDR3 length: 14 amino acids. V shed 5 bases and J 7 bases; nucleotides not matched to a gene: 7. Germline CDR1 SEHNR, CDR2 FQNEAQ (reference sequence). DNA for the CDR3: TGTGCCAGCAGCGGCGGGACAGATTTTGAAAAACTGTTTTTT. Amino acid sequence: CASSGGTDFEKLFF.

The chain employs TRBV27 and TRBJ2-3; D is ambiguous. The V gene's germline CDR1 is MNHEY and CDR2 SMNVEV (reference sequence). Trimming stripped 4 bases from V and 3 bases from J, with 2 bases between. The CDR3 has 11 residues. CDR3 sequence (DNA): TGTGCCAGCAGTTCTACAGATACGCAGTATTTT. Its translation is CASSSTDTQYF.

This sequence joins TRBV12-5 and TRBJ1-6; D is uncertain. CDR1 and CDR2 (germline): LGHNT, FRNRAP. CDR3 size: 15 residues. V shed 2 bases and J shed 9 bases, with 14 bases lying between them. In DNA form, the CDR3 reads TGTGCTAGTGGTTTGTGGGTCGACATCGGTTCACCCCTCCACTTT. Its translation is CASGLWVDIGSPLHF. The variable domain in full, with the rest retrieved from reference TRBV12-5 and TRBJ1-6, is DARVTQTPRHKVTEMGQEVTMRCQPILGHNTVFWYRQTMMQGLELLAYFRNRAPLDDSGMPKDRFSAEMPDATLATLKIQPSEPRDSAVYFCASGLWVDIGSPLHFGNGTRLTVT.

The chain couples TRBV2 to TRBJ1-4; possible D gene TRBD1, 6 bases. Looked up from germline, CDR1 is SNHLY and CDR2 is FYNNEI. CDR3 length: 14 amino acids. The V end lost 6 bases, the J end lost 4 bases, and 12 bases lay between the germline ends. The CDR3 reads CASSRDRNNEKLFF. CDR3 sequence (DNA): TGTGCCAGCAGCCGCGACAGGAATAATGAAAAACTGTTTTTT.

This chain links TRBV6-4 with TRBJ2-5; D is uncertain. The V and J ends lost 5 bases and 7 bases respectively, with 8 bases between them. There are 11 residues in the CDR3. CDR1 and CDR2 from the germline V gene are MRHNA and SNTAGT. The CDR3 DNA reads TGTGCCAGCAGTTCCCGCGGGACCCAGTACTTC. Residues: CASSSRGTQYF.

The rearrangement links TRBV27 to TRBJ1-5; D call uncertain. This CDR3 region has 15 residues. Germline values: CDR1 MNHEY, CDR2 SMNVEV (reference sequence). Trimming left V 5 bases short and J 0 bases short, with 11 bases between. This CDR3 reads CASSPRIYSNQPQHF. The CDR3 nucleotides are TGTGCCAGCAGTCCCCGTATTTATAGCAATCAGCCCCAGCATTTT.

This clone was detected once. V and J are TRBV25-1 and TRBJ2-1; TRBD1 matches at 8 bases. The CDR3 totals 16 residues. CDR1 and CDR2 (germline): MGHDK, SYGVNS. Trimming cost V 10 bases and J 7 bases; bases outside gene matches: 18. CDR3 protein: CATSSRGRISWNEQFF. The CDR3 DNA reads as TGTGCCACATCTTCCAGGGGGCGTATAAGCTGGAATGAGCAGTTCTTC. The full variable domain, with the rest looked up from reference TRBV25-1 and TRBJ2-1, is EADIYQTPRYLVIGTGKKITLECSQTMGHDKMYWYQQDPGMELHLIHYSYGVNSTEKGDLSSESTVSRIRTEHFPLTLESARPSHTSQYLCATSSRGRISWNEQFFGPGTRLTVL.

This chain joins TRBV7-9 and TRBJ1-5; no reliable D call. Germline V lookup: CDR1 SEHNR, CDR2 FQNEAQ (reference sequence). With 1 base removed from V and 7 bases from J, the gap between germline ends came to 11 bases. This CDR3 is built from 14 residues. The DNA of the CDR3 is TGTGCCAGCAGCTTAGACCGTCCGGGGCAGCCCCAGCATTTT. It specifies CASSLDRPGQPQHF.

Only a few counts were recorded for this clone. The gene calls are TRBV2 and TRBJ1-1; D is possibly TRBD1 (5 bases). Trimming pared 6 bases from V and 6 bases from J, leaving 11 bases between. This CDR3 region has 12 residues. Germline assignment: CDR1 SNHLY and CDR2 FYNNEI. This CDR3 is CASSVREAEAFF. Written as DNA, the CDR3 is TGTGCCAGCAGCGTCAGGGAGGCTGAAGCTTTCTTT.

This chain links TRBV27 with TRBJ1-6, with a weak D call TRBD1 (5 bases). The CDR3 loop spans 15 amino acids. V gave up 7 bases and J gave up 10 bases, with 20 bases separating them. Germline V CDR1 and CDR2: MNHEY, SMNVEV (reference sequence). Here the CDR3 reads CASKPIGGSGSPLHF. CDR3 DNA: TGTGCCAGCAAACCTATCGGGGGGAGTGGCTCACCCCTCCACTTT.

The gene calls are TRBV25-1 and TRBJ1-4; D gene uncertain. The CDR3 sequence is 15 residues long. CDR1 is MGHDK, CDR2 SYGVNS, per germline. The V end lost 4 bases, the J end lost 4 bases, and 13 bases lay between the germline ends. The CDR3 region has the DNA TGTGCCAGCAGTGCGAGGGAACGAGGTAATGAAAAACTGTTTTTT. Translated, it gives CASSARERGNEKLFF.

J is TRBJ1-2 and V is TRBV7-2; 12 bases match TRBD1. Germline V CDR1 and CDR2: SGHTA, FQGNSA. Trimming removed 2 bases from V and 6 bases from J; junction bases left unmatched: 4. This CDR3 spans 15 amino acids. CDR3 sequence reads: CASSLTGTGGHGYTF. The CDR3 DNA sequence: TGTGCCAGCAGCTTAACCGGGACAGGGGGCCATGGCTACACCTTC.

The chain recombines TRBV28 with TRBJ1-5, with TRBD1 identical over 8 bases. The CDR3 contains 15 residues. The V segment lost 4 bases and the J segment 5 bases; nucleotides outside the gene matches: 7. The germline V gene has CDR1 MDHEN and CDR2 SYDVKM. The CDR3 is CASSSPSGGDQPQHF. The CDR3 bases are TGTGCCAGCAGTTCTCCCTCAGGGGGCGATCAGCCCCAGCATTTT. Using reference TRBV28 and TRBJ1-5 for the parts outside the CDR3, the full variable domain is DVKVTQSSRYLVKRTGEKVFLECVQDMDHENMFWYRQDPGLGLRLIYFSYDVKMKEKGDIPEGYSVSREKKERFSLILESASTNQTSMYLCASSSPSGGDQPQHFGDGTRLSIL.

This clone was seen a single time. The chain employs TRBV4-1 and TRBJ1-2; 7 positions match TRBD1. Germline V lookup: CDR1 MGHRA, CDR2 YSYEKL. Trimming at V came to 1 base and at J to 3 bases, leaving 5 bases not matched to a gene. This CDR3 region has 15 residues. The CDR3 DNA sequence: TGCGCCAGCAGCCAAGTAAAGGGGGCCTACTATGGCTACACCTTC. Its protein is CASSQVKGAYYGYTF.

V usage is TRBV5-4 and J usage is TRBJ2-5; 14 bases agree with TRBD2. From germline, CDR1 is SGHNT and CDR2 YYREEE (reference sequence). The CDR3 runs 17 residues. V dropped 4 bases and J dropped 6; count of bases not matched to a gene: 11. This CDR3 reads CASSLDPGLAGVKTQYF. In nucleotides, the CDR3 is TGTGCCAGCAGCCTGGATCCGGGACTAGCGGGAGTAAAGACCCAGTACTTC.

The rearrangement uses TRBV5-6 and TRBJ2-6; no clear D gene. The V end was cut by 5 bases, the J end by 3 bases, with 3 bases between. This CDR3 comprises 12 residues. Germline CDR1 and CDR2: SGHDT and YYEEEE. Here the CDR3 reads CASSIGANVLTF. The CDR3 DNA reads TGTGCCAGCAGTATTGGGGCCAACGTCCTGACTTTC.

V gene TRBV5-4 combines with J gene TRBJ2-3; 10 bases are a match to TRBD2. The J segment lost 4 bases and the V segment lost 4 bases, leaving 3 bases of the junction unmatched. This CDR3 is 14 amino acids long. Germline CDR1 and CDR2: SGHNT and YYREEE (reference sequence). The chain's CDR3 is CASSQGLAPDTQYF. CDR3 bases: TGTGCCAGCAGCCAGGGACTAGCGCCAGATACGCAGTATTTT.

The chain is built from TRBV4-2 and TRBJ1-6; possibly TRBD1 for D (5 bases). V lost 4 bases, J lost 9 bases, and 16 bases lay in between. The germline gives CDR1 LGHNA, CDR2 YNFKEQ. The CDR3 length is 15 residues. This CDR3 reads CASSPKPGEGSPLHF. The DNA of the CDR3 is TGTGCCAGCAGCCCTAAACCGGGGGAAGGTTCACCCCTCCACTTT.

A single count supports this clone. The genes are TRBV19 and TRBJ1-4; D ambiguous. Germline CDR1 LNHDA, CDR2 SQIVND (reference sequence). V lost 3 bases, J lost 0 bases, and 17 bases lay in between. The CDR3 totals 18 residues. CDR3 nucleotide sequence: TGTGCCAGTAGTATGGCGCGGGCCGGGTCTGCAACTAATGAAAAACTGTTTTTT. Its translation: CASSMARAGSATNEKLFF.

This clone was recorded once. This sequence joins TRBV30 and TRBJ1-1; possibly TRBD1 for D (6 bases). V lost 3 bases to trimming and J lost 1 base, with 15 bases between them. There are 15 residues in the CDR3. Looked up from germline, CDR1 is GTSNPN and CDR2 is SVGIG (reference sequence). The CDR3 nucleotides read TGTGCCTGGAGCCTCAGGGGTCCCCGGAACACTGAAGCTTTCTTT. It encodes CAWSLRGPRNTEAFF.

This clone was seen just once. One junction end disagrees with the germline gene, perhaps due to a read error. The sample holds other DNA sequences that translate to the same CDR3. The chain employs TRBV6-6 and TRBJ2-2, with no clear D. The CDR3 runs to 12 residues. The germline V gene encodes CDR1 MNHNY and CDR2 SVGAGI (reference sequence). In DNA, the CDR3 is TGTGCCAGTAGTTTAAACACCGGGGAGCTGTTTTTT. This encodes CASSLNTGELFF.

V and J are TRBV5-4 and TRBJ2-1; TRBD2 matches 11 bases. J lost 9 bases, V lost 0 bases, and 8 bases had no gene match. Per the germline V gene, CDR1 is SGHNT and CDR2 is YYREEE (reference sequence). The CDR3 has 16 residues. The CDR3 DNA sequence: TGTGCCAGCAGCTTGGCCGGGGCTAGCGGGAGGAGTGAGCAGTTCTTC. Translated: CASSLAGASGRSEQFF.

The chain recombines TRBV7-9 with TRBJ1-2, with D perhaps matching TRBD1 (6 bases). CDR3 length equals 13 residues. V lost 0 bases and J lost 4, with 6 bases in between. CDR1 is SEHNR and CDR2 is FQNEAQ in the germline V gene (reference sequence). The DNA for the CDR3 is TGTGCCAGCAGCTTAGCGGACAGCTATGGCTACACCTTC. Translated: CASSLADSYGYTF.

This chain connects TRBV7-6 to TRBJ2-3; TRBD2 matches at 10 bases. Germline CDR1 and CDR2: SGHVS and FNYEAQ. Unmatched junction bases numbered 10, after V lost 0 bases and J lost 4 bases. CDR3 length: 18 residues. The chain's CDR3 is CASSLAQAGGLVADTQYF. The CDR3 coding sequence is TGTGCCAGCAGCTTAGCCCAAGCGGGGGGGCTTGTCGCAGATACGCAGTATTTT.

The V call is TRBV6-1, the J call TRBJ1-1; 7 positions agree with TRBD1. CDR3 length: 13 residues. Trimming at V came to 6 bases and at J to 6 bases, leaving 7 bases not matched to a gene. The germline V gene has CDR1 MNHNS and CDR2 SASEGT. CDR3 sequence: CASSRGVRAEAFF. DNA for the CDR3: TGTGCCAGCAGCAGGGGGGTACGGGCTGAAGCTTTCTTT.